This T cell receptor (beta chain) was sequenced for a study of blood T cell repertoires in COVID-19. Study-level information: Samples came from the United States, Italy and Spain, spanning acute and convalescent COVID-19. The cDNA or gDNA used as material had been derived from T cells, B-cell-depleted T cells, or PBMCs.

In the source study's methods: The authors estimated nucleated cell counts from reference gene primer amplification. This table comes from immunoSEQ multiplex PCR, and its TCRdb copy is limited to in-frame clones, with some not included. V, J and clone size are those of that table, while D and trimming were read from the DNA. The sample lists about 190,000 clones; approximately 85% were seen once. With V trimmed by 4 bases and J by 3 bases, 18 bases remained unmatched. CDR3 length: 19 amino acids. The germline V gene has CDR1 SGHRS and CDR2 YFSETQ. The TCR originated in a woman in her 70s with active or convalescent COVID-19. The material sequenced was peripheral blood. The gene calls are TRBV5-1 and TRBJ2-5; TRBD1 matches at 10 bases. The CDR3: CASSVWGTGAYVEEETQYF. CDR3 DNA sequence: TGCGCCAGCAGCGTCTGGGGGACAGGGGCCTACGTGGAGGAAGAGACCCAGTACTTC.